The sequence of this T cell receptor (beta chain) was determined in a study of blood T cell repertoires in COVID-19 (dated by TCRdb to about 2020). Regarding the study in general: Collaborator samples came from the United States, Italy and Spain and covered acute and convalescent phases of COVID-19. The material from the prospective study consisted of cDNA or gDNA derived from T cells, B-cell-depleted T cells, or PBMCs. The dataset comprised deeply sampled blood TCRbeta repertoires from subjects exposed to, actively infected with, or recovered from COVID-19. The repertoires were made available in a free public database intended to serve as a resource for research on the immune response to SARS-CoV-2. Samples were obtained from the ongoing ImmuneRACE study (first 160 participants) and from about 1,300 subjects provided by 6 global collaborators. Sample metadata almost always included a de-identified subject ID, COVID-19 status, age in years and sex. Where available, HLA class I and class II types were obtained from metadata supplied by the sample provider rather than from assay-based typing.

Participants in the prospective study were aged 18 to 89 years, lived in 20 to 30 United States geographic areas, and enrolled through a virtual design. To assign participants to cohorts, the prospective study relied on clinical history that participants themselves reported in a screening survey and a study questionnaire. Recovered participants in ImmuneRACE Cohort 3 were defined by two consecutive negative NP/OP PCR tests, clearance by a healthcare professional, or resolution of symptoms. Mobile phlebotomists in the prospective study collected whole blood, serum and a nasopharyngeal or oropharyngeal swab from every participant. Prospective study participants could optionally give additional blood draws and questionnaires over a roughly two-month period. Blood samples from the prospective study were shipped frozen or at room temperature prior to DNA extraction. Of note for this clone: What this receptor recognizes is not known. Per-base quality was not reported, and no clone a single base away is much larger than it.

Summary of the overall study and its limitations: Clinical and demographic metadata were provided uncurated, with the amount varying by source and participant.

TCRbeta CDR3 regions were amplified from genomic DNA by means of the immunoSEQ Assay, a bias-controlled multiplex PCR. Processing in the source paper ran as follows. Nucleated cell counts per sample were estimated from amplification of reference gene primers within the assay. To quantify the absolute abundance of each unique TCRbeta CDR3 rearrangement, sequence reads were collapsed and filtered. For each sample, productive Simpson clonality was calculated as the square root of Simpson's diversity index over productive rearrangements. TCRdb re-hosts the immuneACCESS table, in-frame sequences only. Its copies lack some clones; in the studies checked, an unresolved V gene accounts for under half of them, and the cause for the rest is not known. The D gene and trimming were derived from the DNA, and the V and J assignments and clone size from that table. The sample table records 250,000 to 350,000 clones; approximately 84% of these occur just once. 8.5% to 12% of the sample is taken by the ten largest.

Trimming takes 7 bases from V and 4 bases from J, and the germline ends sit 11 bases apart. From its cysteine to its phenylalanine, the CDR3 spans 13 amino acids. The sequence is cut down to CDR3 DNA, 39 bases in frame from base 1. Via the germline V gene, CDR1 is MNHEY and CDR2 SVGAGI. Sample: PBMCs or T cells enriched from blood (not recorded which). The receptor was derived from a woman aged 18-29 years who had recovered from COVID-19. The chain links TRBV6-5 with TRBJ1-5, with the D gene not confidently named. This receptor has the CDR3 CASTREANQPQHF. DNA sequence: TGTGCCAGCACCCGGGAAGCTAATCAGCCCCAGCATTTT.